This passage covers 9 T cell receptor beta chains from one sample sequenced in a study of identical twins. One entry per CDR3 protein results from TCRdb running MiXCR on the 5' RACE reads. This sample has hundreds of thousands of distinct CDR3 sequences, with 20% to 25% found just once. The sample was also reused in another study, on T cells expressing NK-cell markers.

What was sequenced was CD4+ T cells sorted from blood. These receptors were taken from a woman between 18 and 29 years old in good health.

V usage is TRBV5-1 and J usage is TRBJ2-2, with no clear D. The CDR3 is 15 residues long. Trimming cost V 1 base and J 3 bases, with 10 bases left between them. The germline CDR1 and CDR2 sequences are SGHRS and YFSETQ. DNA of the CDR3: TGCGCCAGCAGCTTGATCCAGCGTGACACCGGGGAGCTGTTTTTT. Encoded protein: CASSLIQRDTGELFF.

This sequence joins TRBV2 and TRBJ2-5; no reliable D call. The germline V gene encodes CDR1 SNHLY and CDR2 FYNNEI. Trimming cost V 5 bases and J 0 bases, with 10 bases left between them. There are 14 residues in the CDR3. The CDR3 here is CASSKTMYQETQYF. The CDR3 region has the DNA TGTGCCAGCAGTAAAACGATGTACCAAGAGACCCAGTACTTC.

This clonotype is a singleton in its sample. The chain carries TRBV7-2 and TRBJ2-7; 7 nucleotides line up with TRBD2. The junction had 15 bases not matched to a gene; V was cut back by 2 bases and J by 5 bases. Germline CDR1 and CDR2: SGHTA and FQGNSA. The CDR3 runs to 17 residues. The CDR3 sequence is CASSLLGSAGALDEQYF. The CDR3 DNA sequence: TGTGCCAGCAGCTTACTAGGGTCGGCGGGAGCCCTTGACGAGCAGTACTTC. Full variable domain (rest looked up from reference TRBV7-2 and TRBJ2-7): GAGVSQSPSNKVTEKGKDVELRCDPISGHTALYWYRQSLGQGLEFLIYFQGNSAPDKSGLPSDRFSAERTGGSVSTLTIQRTQQEDSAVYLCASSLLGSAGALDEQYFGPGTRLTVT.

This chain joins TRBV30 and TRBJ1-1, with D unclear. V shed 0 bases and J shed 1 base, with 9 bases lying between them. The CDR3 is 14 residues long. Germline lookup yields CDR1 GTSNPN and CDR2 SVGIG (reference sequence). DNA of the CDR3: TGTGCCTGGAGTGTGGGGTTACCGAACACTGAAGCTTTCTTT. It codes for CAWSVGLPNTEAFF.

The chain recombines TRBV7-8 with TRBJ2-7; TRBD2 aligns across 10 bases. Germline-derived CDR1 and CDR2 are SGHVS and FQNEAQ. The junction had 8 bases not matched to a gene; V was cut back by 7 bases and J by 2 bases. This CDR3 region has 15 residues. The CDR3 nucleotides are TGTGCCAGCAATTTCGTGGGGACTAGCGCCTACGAGCAGTACTTC. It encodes CASNFVGTSAYEQYF.

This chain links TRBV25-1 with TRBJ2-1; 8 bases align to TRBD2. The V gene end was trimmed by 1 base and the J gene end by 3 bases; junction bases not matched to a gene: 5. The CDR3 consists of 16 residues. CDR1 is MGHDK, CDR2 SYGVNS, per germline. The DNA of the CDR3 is TGTGCCAGCAGTGAATTCCGTGCGGGAGGCTACAATGAGCAGTTCTTC. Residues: CASSEFRAGGYNEQFF.

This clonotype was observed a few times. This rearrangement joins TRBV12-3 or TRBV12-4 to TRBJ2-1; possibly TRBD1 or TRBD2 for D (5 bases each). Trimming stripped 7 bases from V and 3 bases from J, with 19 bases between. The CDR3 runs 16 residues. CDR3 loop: CASTIRSGTIYNEQFF. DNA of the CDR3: TGTGCCAGCACTATCCGTTCGGGGACCATCTACAATGAGCAGTTCTTC.

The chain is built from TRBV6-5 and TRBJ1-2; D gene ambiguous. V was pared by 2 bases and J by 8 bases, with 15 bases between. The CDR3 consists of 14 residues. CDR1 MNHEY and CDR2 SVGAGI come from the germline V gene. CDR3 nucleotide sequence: TGTGCCAGCAGTTACACGGACCGGCAGAACGGCTACACCTTC. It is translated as CASSYTDRQNGYTF.

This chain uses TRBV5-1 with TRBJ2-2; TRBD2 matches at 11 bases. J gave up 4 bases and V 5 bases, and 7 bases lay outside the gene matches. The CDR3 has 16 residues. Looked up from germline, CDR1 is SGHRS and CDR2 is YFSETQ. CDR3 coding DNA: TGCGCCAGCAGGAATAGCGGGAGGGCCGGCACCGGGGAGCTGTTTTTT. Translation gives CASRNSGRAGTGELFF.